This T cell receptor beta chain originates from a study of T cell responses to AZD1222 COVID-19 vaccine. Study-level points and caveats: Nearly half of spike-specific TCRs reportedly target variant regions that are unmutated in the B.1.351 and B.1.1.7 variants. Only six people who got AZD1222 tested seropositive at baseline.

Details on this clone: No antigen is known for it.

Second-dose groups at about 4 or about 12 weeks were pooled. TCRdb keeps only in-frame clones here, not all; method: immunoSEQ multiplex PCR. The sample has more than 85,000 clones, approximately 92% seen once. Per germline, CDR1 LNHDA and CDR2 SQIVND (reference sequence). V shed 6 bases and J shed 8 bases, with 13 bases lying between them. CDR3 size: 12 residues. The TCR sequence derives from an adult who received the AZD1222 COVID-19 vaccine. The chain employs TRBV19 and TRBJ1-2, with a tentative D call TRBD1 (6 bases). This specimen consisted of peripheral blood, obtained 28 days after the second AZD1222 dose. The DNA for the CDR3 is TGTGCCAGTAGCTCAGGGGCTGGGGGCTACACCTTC. Protein: CASSSGAGGYTF.